This TCR beta chain was retrieved from a study of T cell repertoires in cytomegalovirus infection. Study-wide background: Carrying CMV and the relevant HLA type showed in public TCR beta signatures. Notes on the study in general: HLA-C-restricted CMV clonotypes gave the most frequent clonotype in two of eight donors. Summed frequency of public TCR beta families distinguished CMV carriers with the relevant HLA.

Turning to this clonotype: Its antigen is currently unknown.

Germline V CDR1 and CDR2: SQVTM, ANQGSEA. V trimming: 5 bases; J trimming: 10 bases; junction bases outside the gene matches: 7. CDR3 length: 12 residues. TCRdb re-derived calls from the reads in MiXCR, one entry per CDR3 protein. The table shows approximately 200,000 distinct CDR3 sequences, with approximately 22% occurring only once. The sequencing sample was made of CD8+ T cells from PBMCs. This sequence originates from a human donor in good health (CMV status not recorded). Some clones in this sample may be carry-over from other donors' samples. V and J are TRBV29-1 and TRBJ2-1, with 8 bases fitting TRBD2. The CDR3: CSVLGGAREQFF. The CDR3 bases are TGCAGCGTTCTCGGGGGGGCTCGGGAGCAGTTCTTC.